What follows describes a single T cell receptor beta chain. Its antigen is unidentified. At one end the junction does not follow the germline gene, possibly because of a read error. TCRdb re-analysed the multiplex PCR reads in MiXCR, keeping a single row per CDR3 protein. The top ten clones hold over 4% of a sample with 200,000 or so distinct CDR3 sequences, around a third of them seen once. This CDR3 has 14 amino acids. From germline, CDR1 is MNHEY and CDR2 SVGEGT. This sample was included in a study of breast tumors, draining lymph nodes, adjacent tissues. Findings and limits, study-wide: Tumors had less TCR diversity than lymph nodes, more than nontumor tissue. Luminal-like breast cancer showed significantly higher tumor–nontumor repertoire similarity than basal-like.

The lymph nodes were axillary draining lymph nodes from breast cancer patients. This clonotype was sampled from a female donor with breast cancer. Some clones in this sample may be carry-over from other donors' samples. Source material: axillary lymph node tissue. The chain has TRBV6-2 or TRBV6-3 and TRBJ2-7, with D possibly matching TRBD2 (5 bases). The CDR3 sequence is CASSHSPGTYEQYF. The CDR3 DNA follows: TGTGCCAGCAGTCACTCTCCGGGGACCTACGAGCAGTACTTC.